Listed here are 26 T cell receptor beta chains from one sample, sequenced in a study of identical twins. TCRdb reprocessed the 5' RACE reads via MiXCR and lists one record per CDR3 protein. The sample consists of 450,000 or so distinct CDR3 sequences, roughly 24% of them appearing once. This sample was also put to use in a study of T cells expressing NK-cell markers.

Sequenced input: CD4+ T cells sorted from blood. The receptors come from a woman younger than 30 in good health.

This clonotype was seen only a few times. V usage is TRBV6-1 and J usage is TRBJ1-4; 10 nucleotides agree with TRBD1. CDR3 length: 18 residues. Germline values: CDR1 MNHNS, CDR2 SASEGT. J gave up 8 bases and V 5 bases, and 17 bases lay outside the gene matches. CDR3 region: CASSPGTGAQWSPEKLFF. The CDR3 DNA sequence: TGTGCCAGCAGTCCCGGGACAGGGGCCCAGTGGTCCCCAGAAAAACTGTTTTTT.

This clonotype appeared many times. V gene TRBV12-3 or TRBV12-4 combines with J gene TRBJ2-1; D may be TRBD2 (5 bases). Trimming removed 3 bases from V and 0 bases from J, with 12 bases in between. This CDR3 comprises 16 residues. The CDR3 region has the DNA TGTGCCAGCAGTTTTCTAGCTGGAAGCTCCTACAATGAGCAGTTCTTC. Translating gives CASSFLAGSSYNEQFF.

The V gene is TRBV10-3, the J gene TRBJ2-7; D unclear. There are 11 residues in the CDR3. CDR1 and CDR2 from the germline V gene are ENHRY and SYGVKD. V was clipped by 2 bases and J by 3 bases, with 2 bases between them. Here the CDR3 DNA reads TGTGCCATCAGTGAGCACTACGAGCAGTACTTC. Amino acid sequence: CAISEHYEQYF.

The chain is built from TRBV12-3 or TRBV12-4 and TRBJ2-2; 8 nucleotides line up with TRBD1. The CDR3 loop spans 15 amino acids. The trim removed 5 bases at V and 7 bases at J, leaving 9 bases unmatched. The CDR3 reads CASSPRGQANGELFF. CDR3 nucleotide sequence: TGTGCCAGCAGTCCAAGGGGACAGGCTAACGGGGAGCTGTTTTTT.

The gene calls are TRBV9 and TRBJ1-3; D is unclear. This CDR3 has 13 residues. Trimming took off 3 bases at V and 4 bases at J, with 8 bases between the two ends. CDR1 is SGDLS, CDR2 YYNGEE, per germline. Written as DNA, the CDR3 is TGTGCCAGCAGCGAATCTTTGGGAAACACCATATATTTT. It specifies CASSESLGNTIYF.

V usage is TRBV11-3 and J usage is TRBJ2-1; 9 bases fit TRBD2. The germline gives CDR1 SGHNT, CDR2 YENEEA. The V segment lost 5 bases and the J segment 8 bases; nucleotides outside the gene matches: 7. There are 14 residues in the CDR3. The CDR3 bases are TGTGCCAGCAGCACCCCGGGACTAGCCCATGAGCAGTTCTTC. Translation gives CASSTPGLAHEQFF. Drawing the rest from reference TRBV11-3 and TRBJ2-1, the complete variable domain is EAGVVQSPRYKIIEKKQPVAFWCNPISGHNTLYWYLQNLGQGPELLIRYENEEAVDDSQLPKDRFSAERLKGVDSTLKIQPAELGDSAVYLCASSTPGLAHEQFFGPGTRLTVL.

This clonotype was seen a handful of times. The rearrangement joins TRBV7-3 to TRBJ1-1; D remains ambiguous. Germline V gives CDR1 SGHTA, CDR2 FQGTGA. V was shortened by 1 base and J by 1 base, with 10 bases between the two germline ends. The CDR3 length is 15 residues. DNA of the CDR3: TGTGCCAGCAGCTTAAGGGCCGGAAGGAACACTGAAGCTTTCTTT. Its translation is CASSLRAGRNTEAFF.

This clonotype came up a few times. This chain links TRBV20-1 with TRBJ2-3; TRBD1 is a possible D gene (6 bases). The germline gives CDR1 DFQATT, CDR2 SNEGSKA (reference sequence). The CDR3 covers 13 residues. With 5 bases removed from V and 5 bases from J, the gap between germline ends came to 14 bases. The CDR3 reads CSASGLGGDTQYF. The DNA of the CDR3 is TGCAGTGCTTCGGGCCTAGGGGGAGATACGCAGTATTTT.

The chain employs TRBV5-5 and TRBJ1-2, with 10 bases identical to TRBD1. This CDR3 region has 13 residues. From germline, CDR1 is SGHKS and CDR2 YYEKEE (reference sequence). V lost 3 bases and J lost 7; bases outside the gene matches: 3. The CDR3 loop reads CASSWGTGVGYTF. The DNA for the CDR3 is TGTGCCAGCAGCTGGGGGACAGGGGTTGGCTACACCTTC. Full variable domain (remainder filled in from reference TRBV5-5 and TRBJ1-2): DAGVTQSPTHLIKTRGQQVTLRCSPISGHKSVSWYQQVLGQGPQFIFQYYEKEERGRGNFPDRFSARQFPNYSSELNVNALLLGDSALYLCASSWGTGVGYTFGSGTRLTVV.

The V call is TRBV5-1, the J call TRBJ1-1, with D uncertain. The CDR3 spans 14 residues. V shed 1 base and J shed 1 base, with 8 bases lying between them. Per germline, CDR1 SGHRS and CDR2 YFSETQ. The CDR3 spells CASSLLTENTEAFF. The CDR3 DNA reads TGCGCCAGCAGCTTGTTAACAGAGAACACTGAAGCTTTCTTT.

The chain is built from TRBV5-6 and TRBJ2-7, with 7 bases matching TRBD2. The V gene end was trimmed by 2 bases and the J gene end by 5 bases; junction bases not matched to a gene: 7. CDR1 and CDR2 from the germline V gene are SGHDT and YYEEEE. The CDR3 contains 14 residues. CDR3: CASSLIGEGDEQYF. CDR3 nucleotide sequence: TGTGCCAGCAGCTTAATAGGGGAGGGTGACGAGCAGTACTTC.

In this sample, this clonotype turned up a few times. J is TRBJ2-7 and V is TRBV9; 7 nucleotides agree with TRBD1. CDR1 and CDR2 (germline): SGDLS, YYNGEE. This CDR3 has 16 amino acids. V trimming: 1 base; J trimming: 0 bases; junction bases outside the gene matches: 7. The CDR3 protein is CASSVSPQGVSYEQYF. The CDR3 bases are TGTGCCAGCAGCGTATCACCCCAGGGGGTCTCCTACGAGCAGTACTTC.

V and J are TRBV27 and TRBJ2-6; 7 positions match TRBD1. Germline CDR1 MNHEY, CDR2 SMNVEV (reference sequence). V dropped 8 bases and J dropped 2; count of bases not matched to a gene: 9. The CDR3 runs 16 residues. The CDR3, as DNA: TGTGCCAGCCAGGCTGACAGGGTAGCTGGGGCCAACGTCCTGACTTTC. Encoded protein: CASQADRVAGANVLTF.

The V and J genes are TRBV20-1 and TRBJ2-7, with 7 bases that match TRBD2. The CDR3 is 14 amino acids. Germline V lookup: CDR1 DFQATT, CDR2 SNEGSKA (reference sequence). The V gene end was trimmed by 4 bases and the J gene end by 5 bases; junction bases not matched to a gene: 11. CDR3 amino acids: CSATTPRGKDEQYF. Written as DNA, the CDR3 is TGCAGTGCTACCACCCCGCGGGGGAAAGACGAGCAGTACTTC.

This clonotype was seen just once. DNA of the CDR3: TGTGCCAGCACCACTTGGTGGAGGACTGGAACACCGGGGGAGCTGTTTTTT. Its translation: CASTTWWRTGTPGELFF. V is TRBV6-2 or TRBV6-3 and J is TRBJ2-2, with D possibly being TRBD2 (5 bases). V lost 7 bases to trimming and J lost 8 bases, with 26 bases between them. The CDR3 runs to 17 residues. Germline CDR1 and CDR2: MNHEY and SVGEGT.

V is TRBV20-1 and J is TRBJ2-3; 11 bases are shared with TRBD2. J lost 4 bases, V lost 4 bases, and 4 bases had no gene match. The CDR3 sequence is 14 residues long. Germline V gene sequence: CDR1 DFQATT, CDR2 SNEGSKA (reference sequence). The CDR3: CSATTSGIPDTQYF. CDR3 in DNA: TGCAGTGCTACGACTAGCGGGATTCCAGATACGCAGTATTTT.

This clonotype occurred a few times. This sequence joins TRBV12-3 or TRBV12-4 and TRBJ1-4; TRBD1 matches 10 bases. Trimming took 4 bases from V and 7 from J; bases not matched to a gene: 12. The CDR3 runs 17 residues. CDR3: CASSSAGTGAGGEKLFF. The CDR3 region has the DNA TGTGCCAGCAGTTCAGCCGGGACAGGGGCTGGCGGTGAAAAACTGTTTTTT.

The chain recombines TRBV12-3 or TRBV12-4 with TRBJ1-5; D remains unclear. The CDR3 is 13 residues long. The ends were cut back, 6 bases at V and 7 bases at J, with 13 bases in the middle. As DNA, the CDR3 is TGTGCCAGCAGCGGCCAGGTGGGCCAGCCCCAGCATTTT. This encodes CASSGQVGQPQHF.

The CDR3 bases are TGTGCCAGCAGCCCAGGGGGCCTCCGAGTCTCCTACGAGCAGTACTTC. This translates into CASSPGGLRVSYEQYF. The rearrangement uses TRBV3-1 and TRBJ2-7, with 8 bases matching TRBD1. Germline V CDR1 and CDR2: LGHDT, YNNKEL (reference sequence). CDR3 length: 16 residues. Trimming at V came to 4 bases and at J to 0 bases, leaving 8 bases not matched to a gene.

CDR3 sequence reads: CATSIRLAGGQDTQYF. The CDR3 nucleotides are TGTGCCACCAGCATTCGACTAGCGGGAGGACAAGATACGCAGTATTTT. V and J are TRBV15 and TRBJ2-3; 13 nucleotides agree with TRBD2. Germline V gene lookup returns CDR1 LNHNV and CDR2 YYDKDF (reference sequence). The V segment lost 4 bases and the J segment 5 bases; nucleotides outside the gene matches: 6. CDR3 size: 16 residues.

This clonotype was recorded a few times. This sequence may be a read error, since a much larger clone differs from it by one base. The chain uses TRBV9 and TRBJ2-1; D remains ambiguous. Trimming removed 0 bases from V and 9 bases from J, with 4 bases in between. Germline CDR1 SGDLS, CDR2 YYNGEE. The CDR3 loop spans 11 amino acids. The CDR3 DNA reads as TGTGCCAGCAGCGTAGAAAGTGAGCAGTTCTTC. Amino acid sequence: CASSVESEQFF.

The chain has TRBV20-1 and TRBJ2-1; 7 bases are a match to TRBD2. CDR1 is DFQATT, CDR2 SNEGSKA, per germline (reference sequence). This CDR3 contains 14 residues. V was pared by 6 bases and J by 2 bases, with 7 bases of the junction left unmatched. The CDR3 DNA follows: TGCAGTGCCAAGACGGCGGGGGCCTACAATGAGCAGTTCTTC. Protein product: CSAKTAGAYNEQFF.

V usage is TRBV6-1 and J usage is TRBJ2-7; possibly TRBD2 for D (5 bases). V lost 0 bases, J lost 7 bases, and 10 bases lay in between. CDR3 length: 13 residues. The V gene's germline CDR1 is MNHNS and CDR2 SASEGT. The CDR3 spells CASSEARTGEQYF. CDR3 coding DNA: TGTGCCAGCAGTGAAGCGCGGACGGGGGAGCAGTACTTC.

This clonotype was found a few times. V and J are TRBV27 and TRBJ1-6; D not certain. The V gene lost 10 bases and the J gene lost 9 bases, with 19 bases spanning the gap. CDR1 and CDR2 from the germline V gene are MNHEY and SMNVEV (reference sequence). The CDR3 totals 14 residues. As DNA, the CDR3 is TGTGCCACCAGAGAGGCAGGAGGGAGTTCACCCCTCCACTTT. Its protein product is CATREAGGSSPLHF.

The chain carries TRBV12-3 or TRBV12-4 and TRBJ1-1, with 7 bases identical to TRBD1. Unmatched junction bases numbered 7, after V lost 6 bases and J lost 6 bases. The CDR3 covers 13 residues. CDR3 in DNA: TGTGCCAGCAGAAACAGGGGCGAGGCTGAAGCTTTCTTT. This translates into CASRNRGEAEAFF.

V usage is TRBV5-1 and J usage is TRBJ2-3; maybe TRBD2 (5 bases). CDR3 size: 15 residues. The germline CDR1 and CDR2 sequences are SGHRS and YFSETQ. Trimming pared 1 base from V and 1 base from J, leaving 10 bases between. This chain's CDR3 is CASSLSTSGTDTQYF. The CDR3 region has the DNA TGCGCCAGCAGCTTGAGCACTAGTGGCACAGATACGCAGTATTTT.